This T cell receptor beta chain is drawn from a study of T cell responses to AZD1222 COVID-19 vaccine. This table comes from immunoSEQ multiplex PCR, and its TCRdb copy is limited to in-frame clones, with some not included. This sample carries around 150,000 clones, about 90% of them seen once, and the ten largest clones take around 0.99%. Germline trimming cut 4 bases from V and 6 bases from J; bases unmatched to any gene: 8. CDR1 and CDR2 (germline): SEHNR, FQNEAQ (reference sequence). This CDR3 contains 14 residues. The receptor was isolated from an adult who received the AZD1222 COVID-19 vaccine. The chain employs TRBV7-9 and TRBJ1-2; 7 nucleotides align to TRBD1. The sample was peripheral blood, taken 28 days after the second AZD1222 dose. CDR3 coding DNA: TGTGCCAGCAGCTCCCCTTCAGGGGGACATGGCTACACCTTC. Protein sequence: CASSSPSGGHGYTF.